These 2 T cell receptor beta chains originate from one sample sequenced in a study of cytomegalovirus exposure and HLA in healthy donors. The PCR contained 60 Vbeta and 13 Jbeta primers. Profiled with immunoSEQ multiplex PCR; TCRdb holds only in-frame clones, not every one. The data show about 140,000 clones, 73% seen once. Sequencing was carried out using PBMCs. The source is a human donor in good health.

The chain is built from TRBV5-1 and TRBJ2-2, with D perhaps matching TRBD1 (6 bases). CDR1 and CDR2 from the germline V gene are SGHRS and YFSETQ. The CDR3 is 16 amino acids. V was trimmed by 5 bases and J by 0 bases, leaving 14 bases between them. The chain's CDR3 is CASRRIQGSNTGELFF. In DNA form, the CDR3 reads TGCGCCAGCAGACGAATACAGGGATCGAACACCGGGGAGCTGTTTTTT.

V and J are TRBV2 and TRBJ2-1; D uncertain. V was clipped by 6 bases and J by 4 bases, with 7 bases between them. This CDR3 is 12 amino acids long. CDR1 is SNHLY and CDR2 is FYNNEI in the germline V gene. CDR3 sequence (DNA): TGTGCCAGCAGGGTAGAATACAATGAGCAGTTCTTC. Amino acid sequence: CASRVEYNEQFF.